These T cell receptor beta chains were read from a single sample in a study of blood T cell repertoires in COVID-19. TCRdb's table, derived via immunoSEQ multiplex PCR, lists solely in-frame clones and lacks some. This table holds 140,000 to 150,000 clones, roughly 86% found once. Material: peripheral blood. These receptors came from a human donor in a cohort sampled during active COVID-19. CDR3s include the opening cysteine and the closing phenylalanine or tryptophan. The order of the fields is clone size, J gene, V gene, D gene, CDR3 protein, CDR3 DNA. D genes are given only for firm matches. Size is omitted from some rows. Given values are once, few, many or a class for expanded clones.

.	TRBJ2-1	TRBV4-2	.	CASSPGGLGAGQFF	TGTGCCAGCAGCCCCGGGGGTCTGGGCGCCGGGCAGTTCTTC
.	TRBJ2-1	TRBV6-1	TRBD2	CASSDLRGGSSYNEQFF	TGTGCCAGCAGTGATCTTCGGGGGGGGAGCTCCTACAATGAGCAGTTCTTC
.	TRBJ2-5	TRBV2	.	CASSEFLGNMQETQYF	TGTGCCAGCAGTGAATTCCTCGGGAATATGCAAGAGACCCAGTACTTC
.	TRBJ1-5	TRBV4-1	TRBD1	CASSQWTGSGNKPQHF	TGCGCCAGCAGCCAATGGACAGGGTCAGGTAATAAGCCCCAGCATTTT
.	TRBJ2-2	TRBV5-8	TRBD1	CASRGQGEWTGELFF	TGTGCCAGCAGGGGACAGGGGGAGTGGACCGGGGAGCTGTTTTTT
.	TRBJ1-2	TRBV4-3	TRBD1	CASSHAGETGGGLGYTF	TGCGCCAGCAGCCACGCAGGGGAGACAGGGGGTGGACTTGGCTACACCTTC
.	TRBJ2-7	TRBV7-2	TRBD2	CASSTAGTTRAHEQYF	TGTGCCAGCAGCACCGCCGGGACTACCCGCGCCCACGAGCAGTACTTC
.	TRBJ2-7	TRBV7-2	.	CASSSSNEQYF	TGTGCCAGCAGCTCTAGTAACGAGCAGTACTTC
.	TRBJ1-1	TRBV5-6	TRBD1	CASSSGDRGSIEAFF	TGTGCCAGCAGCTCGGGGGACAGGGGCTCAATTGAAGCTTTCTTT
.	TRBJ2-1	TRBV19	TRBD2	CAGLAGTNYGPTYNEQFF	TGTGCCGGTCTAGCGGGCACGAATTACGGGCCTACTTACAATGAGCAGTTCTTC
.	TRBJ1-5	TRBV19	.	CASRQGVGSNQPQHF	TGTGCCAGTAGACAGGGCGTAGGTAGCAATCAGCCCCAGCATTTT
.	TRBJ1-1	TRBV5-1	TRBD1	CASSWSQGATEAFF	TGCGCCAGCAGCTGGTCGCAGGGGGCGACTGAAGCTTTCTTT
.	TRBJ2-1	TRBV6-1	TRBD2	CASREETSDYNEQFF	TGTGCCAGCAGGGAAGAGACTAGCGACTACAATGAGCAGTTCTTC
.	TRBJ2-7	TRBV6-2/TRBV6-3	.	CASSYSPGLTLYEQYF	TGTGCCAGCAGTTACTCGCCAGGGTTAACCCTCTACGAGCAGTACTTC
few	TRBJ2-7	TRBV3-1/TRBV3-2	TRBD1	CASSPGTDYEQYF	TGTGCCAGCAGCCCTGGGACAGATTACGAGCAGTACTTC
.	TRBJ1-2	TRBV28	TRBD1	CASTLAGTGEIYGYTF	TGTGCCAGCACCTTAGCGGGGACAGGGGAAATCTATGGCTACACCTTC
.	TRBJ2-1	TRBV4-1	TRBD2	CASSQVRRGAGRNEQFF	TGCGCCAGCAGCCAAGTCCGGCGGGGGGCGGGGCGGAATGAGCAGTTCTTC
.	TRBJ2-5	TRBV20-1	TRBD1	CSASNPTGENEETQYF	TGCAGTGCTAGTAACCCGACAGGGGAGAACGAAGAGACCCAGTACTTC
.	TRBJ1-6	TRBV14	.	CASSRTIVARSYNSPLHF	TGTGCCAGCAGCCGCACCATTGTGGCTCGCTCCTATAATTCACCCCTCCACTTT
.	TRBJ1-3	TRBV28	.	CASRQTSSSGNTIYF	TGTGCCAGCAGGCAGACTTCGAGCTCTGGAAACACCATATATTTT
.	TRBJ2-5	TRBV19	.	CASSMDRRSQETQYF	TGTGCCAGTAGTATGGATAGGAGATCTCAAGAGACCCAGTACTTC
.	TRBJ2-7	TRBV28	TRBD2	CASIWGGSSYEQYF	TGTGCCAGCATTTGGGGGGGAAGCTCCTACGAGCAGTACTTC
.	TRBJ2-7	TRBV6-5	TRBD2	CASSRTSGGAYEQYF	TGTGCCAGCTCCCGGACTAGCGGGGGGGCCTACGAGCAGTACTTC
.	TRBJ2-3	TRBV13	.	CASSQLGLNTDTQYF	TGTGCCAGCAGCCAACTAGGATTAAACACAGATACGCAGTATTTT
.	TRBJ2-7	TRBV5-1	TRBD2	CASSLAGTSGISSYEQYF	TGCGCCAGCAGCTTGGCCGGGACTAGCGGGATCTCGTCCTACGAGCAGTACTTC
.	TRBJ2-5	TRBV3-1/TRBV3-2	.	CASSQDPGRETQYF	TGTGCCAGCAGCCAAGACCCGGGAAGGGAGACCCAGTACTTC
.	TRBJ2-5	TRBV5-8	.	CASSLGGREMETQYF	TGTGCCAGCAGCTTGGGGGGTCGGGAAATGGAGACCCAGTACTTC
.	TRBJ2-1	TRBV7-2	.	CASSLDYGGHNEQFF	TGTGCCAGCAGCTTAGATTACGGGGGGCACAATGAGCAGTTCTTC
.	TRBJ1-1	TRBV19	TRBD1	CASSIPRTGGRDTEAFF	TGTGCCAGTAGTATTCCCCGGACAGGGGGCAGGGACACTGAAGCTTTCTTT
.	TRBJ2-5	TRBV27	.	CASRPDRFQETQYF	TGTGCCAGCAGGCCAGACAGATTCCAAGAGACCCAGTACTTC
.	TRBJ1-1	TRBV7-3	.	CASSAGRNTEAFF	TGTGCCAGCAGCGCGGGACGGAACACTGAAGCTTTCTTT
.	TRBJ2-3	TRBV28	.	CASSSAGSRADTQYF	TGTGCCAGCAGTTCGGCTGGGAGCCGGGCAGATACGCAGTATTTT
.	TRBJ1-3	TRBV7-2	.	CASSLGRSGAGNTIYF	TGTGCCAGCAGCTTAGGTCGGTCAGGGGCTGGAAACACCATATATTTT
.	TRBJ2-7	TRBV18	TRBD2	CASSPSGVAYEQYF	TGTGCCAGCTCTCCCAGCGGGGTCGCCTACGAGCAGTACTTC
.	TRBJ1-2	TRBV28	.	CASSKLTVGQIDYGYTF	TGTGCCAGCAGCAAACTTACTGTCGGACAGATCGACTATGGCTACACCTTC
once	TRBJ2-7	TRBV5-4	TRBD1	CASSLGQGFYEQYF	TGTGCCAGCAGCCTGGGACAGGGTTTCTACGAGCAGTACTTC
.	TRBJ2-3	TRBV7-2	TRBD2	CASSLAGGTTAGTQYF	TGTGCCAGCAGCTTAGCCGGGGGGACCACTGCGGGTACGCAGTATTTT
.	TRBJ2-7	TRBV28	.	CASSEPPGRPRVEQYF	TGTGCCAGCAGTGAGCCCCCCGGGCGCCCCAGGGTGGAGCAGTACTTC
.	TRBJ2-2	TRBV14	.	CASSQERGTTGELFF	TGTGCCAGCAGCCAAGAGAGGGGGACCACCGGGGAGCTGTTTTTT
.	TRBJ2-3	TRBV3-1/TRBV3-2	.	CASSQERAARTDTQYF	TGTGCCAGCAGCCAAGAGAGGGCTGCCCGCACAGATACGCAGTATTTT
.	TRBJ1-1	TRBV18	.	CASSPNREAFF	TGTGCCAGCTCACCTAACAGGGAAGCTTTCTTT
.	TRBJ1-2	TRBV5-5	.	CASSLTNNDGYTF	TGTGCCAGCAGCTTGACAAATAATGATGGCTACACCTTC
few	TRBJ1-2	TRBV6-2/TRBV6-3	.	CASSYSQGRYGYTF	TGTGCCAGCAGTTACTCACAGGGCCGCTATGGCTACACCTTC
once	TRBJ2-4	TRBV27	TRBD1	CASSFLPRDSVAKNIQYF	TGTGCCAGCAGTTTTCTCCCCCGGGACAGTGTAGCCAAAAACATTCAGTACTTC
.	TRBJ2-7	TRBV27	TRBD1	CASRTTGGSDTYEQYF	TGTGCCAGCAGGACAACAGGGGGCTCCGATACCTACGAGCAGTACTTC